Listed here is a single TCR beta chain. The table came from immunoSEQ multiplex PCR; TCRdb's copy has only in-frame clones and leaves some out. This sample carries about 120,000 clones, roughly 92% of them seen once, and the ten largest clones take 4.5% to 7%. The sample is drawn from a study of control samples from healthy donors and cancer patients. From germline, CDR1 is MGHRA and CDR2 YSYEKL. The CDR3 runs to 17 residues. V lost 3 bases and J 3 bases, leaving 21 bases between the germline ends. The rearrangement uses TRBV4-1 and TRBJ2-7; D is perhaps TRBD1 (6 bases). The sequencing sample was made of blood. This clonotype was sampled from a young man in good health. The CDR3: CASSHLNRAASRYEQYF. The CDR3, as DNA: TGCGCCAGCAGCCACCTCAACAGGGCCGCGTCCCGCTACGAGCAGTACTTC.